This entry lists 12 T cell receptor beta chains sequenced from one sample in a study of tumor-infiltrating lymphocytes in primary liver carcinoma. Using a constant-region primer together with ProtoScript II reverse transcriptase, TCR beta cDNA was made from 500 to 650 ng of total RNA. Modified slightly, ARM-PCR produced TCR beta libraries over three nested multiplex PCR rounds. The opening two PCR rounds, around 10 cycles each, paired TRBV1-TRBV30 forward primers with a C-beta reverse primer. Each CDR3 protein gets one entry after TCRdb re-called the multiplex PCR reads with MiXCR. The repertoire holds fewer than 70,000 distinct CDR3 sequences, with about two thirds as singletons. The roughly 19-33 mg bulk tissue piece was not sorted before simultaneous RNA and DNA extraction. Sequenced: liver tumor tissue from sampling region 2. Described subset: tumor region T2, inferior pole. Every receptor here comes from a man between 35 and 55 years old with primary liver carcinoma and hepatitis B virus infection.

In the case of this clonotype: The CDR3 end shows no conserved phenylalanine or tryptophan, and so a read error is likely. The genes are TRBV29-1 and TRBJ2-5; D is uncertain. Germline lookup yields CDR1 SQVTM and CDR2 ANQGSEA. This CDR3 contains 15 residues. The DNA of the CDR3 is TGCTGCGTTGAAGGACCCGGGCACTTCCAAGAGACCCAGTACTAC. Residues: CCVEGPGHFQETQYY.

About this clonotype: A much larger clone lies one base from this, so it may be a read error. The chain has TRBV5-1 and TRBJ2-5; perhaps TRBD2 as D (6 bases). V dropped 4 bases and J dropped 8 bases, with 21 bases sitting between them. The CDR3 extends over 15 amino acids. CDR1 and CDR2 from the germline V gene are SGHRS and YFSETQ. CDR3 bases: TGCGCCAGCAGCCCATCGGGGGTCGGGGGAGATACCCAGTACTTC. Its protein product is CASSPSGVGGDTQYF. Variable domain in full (rest from reference TRBV5-1 and TRBJ2-5): KAGVTQTPRYLIKTRGQQVTLSCSPISGHRSVSWYQQTPGQGLQFLFEYFSETQRNKGNFPGRFSGRQFSNSRSEMNVSTLELGDSALYLCASSPSGVGGDTQYFGPGTRLLVL.

In its sample, this clonotype is medium-sized. The chain combines TRBV5-5 with TRBJ2-1; D gene uncertain. This CDR3 has 15 amino acids. The V end lost 5 bases, the J end lost 4 bases, and 16 bases lay between the germline ends. Germline CDR1 is SGHKS and CDR2 is YYEKEE (reference sequence). This CDR3 reads CASSLDFPPYNEQFF. The CDR3 coding sequence is TGTGCCAGCAGTCTTGACTTTCCCCCGTACAATGAGCAGTTCTTC.

About this clonotype itself: The missing conserved phenylalanine or tryptophan at the end of this CDR3 makes a read error likely. The CDR3 sequence is CSVEFRGSEQFL. DNA for the CDR3: TGCAGCGTTGAATTCCGGGGCAGTGAGCAGTTCTTA. The chain uses TRBV29-1 and TRBJ2-1; the D gene could be TRBD1 or TRBD2 (5 bases each). Germline CDR1 is SQVTM and CDR2 is ANQGSEA. V was shortened by 2 bases and J by 9 bases, with 11 bases between the two germline ends. The CDR3 spans 12 residues.

In the case of this clonotype: This may stem from a read error, because a much larger clone lies one nucleotide away. No conserved phenylalanine or tryptophan is present at the end of the CDR3, so a read error is the likely explanation. V is TRBV29-1 and J is TRBJ2-2, with TRBD1 identical over 8 bases. Germline assignment: CDR1 SQVTM and CDR2 ANQGSEA. The CDR3 consists of 16 residues. V lost 1 base and J lost 4; bases outside the gene matches: 8. Here the CDR3 reads CSVEGLDRVGTGELFL. For the CDR3, the DNA is TGCAGCGTTGAAGGGTTGGACAGGGTGGGCACCGGGGAGCTGTTTCTT.

On this clonotype itself: One base away lies a much larger clone, so this may be a sequencing read error. The gene calls are TRBV5-1 and TRBJ2-5, with D possibly matching TRBD1 (5 bases). The germline gives CDR1 SGHRS, CDR2 YFSETQ. The length of the CDR3 is 11 residues. Here the CDR3 reads CASRQEETQCF. CDR3 sequence (DNA): TGCGCCAGCAGACAGGAAGAGACCCAGTGCTTC.

This clonotype was seen at least ten times. The rearrangement joins TRBV6-5 to TRBJ2-5; 10 bases map to TRBD1. With 6 bases clipped from V and 3 bases from J, the junction kept 7 bases outside the gene matches. Germline loops: CDR1 MNHEY, CDR2 SVGAGI. The CDR3 has 15 amino acids. CDR3 protein: CASSGTGAGEETQYF. CDR3 DNA: TGTGCCAGCAGCGGGACAGGGGCAGGTGAAGAGACCCAGTACTTC.

The chain links TRBV28 to TRBJ1-5; 9 nucleotides line up with TRBD1. The DNA end favors TRBJ2-3, so the J call may be wrong. The CDR3 spans 12 residues. The germline CDR1 and CDR2 sequences are MDHEN and SYDVKM. The CDR3 DNA reads as TGTGCCAGCAGTGGGACAGGGAGGCACCAGTATTTT. Encoded protein: CASSGTGRHQYF.

The chain couples TRBV10-3 to TRBJ2-7; D is uncertain. V lost 2 bases and J 4 bases, leaving 15 bases between the germline ends. CDR3 length equals 15 residues. Germline CDR1 is ENHRY and CDR2 is SYGVKD. For the CDR3, the DNA is TGTGCCATCAGTGAGATCAGGTTAAGTATTTACGAGCAGTACTTC. This translates into CAISEIRLSIYEQYF.

The J gene is TRBJ2-3, the V gene TRBV11-2; D gene uncertain. The assigned J gene may be wrong: the sequence end matches TRBJ1-5 better. CDR3 length equals 12 residues. Germline assignment: CDR1 SGHAT and CDR2 FQNNGV. CDR3 protein: CASSPWVDTQHF. Here the CDR3 DNA reads TGTGCCAGCAGCCCCTGGGTGGATACGCAGCATTTT.

As concerns this clonotype: A much larger clone lies one base from this, so it may be a read error. The J gene is TRBJ2-5, the V gene TRBV29-1; no clear D. The CDR3 is made up of 15 amino acids. CDR1 SQVTM and CDR2 ANQGSEA come from the germline V gene. Trimming cost V 3 bases and J 1 base, with 15 bases left between them. The CDR3 region is CSVDGPGHFQETQYF. CDR3 coding DNA: TGCAGCGTTGATGGACCCGGGCACTTCCAAGAGACCCAGTACTTC. Supplemented by reference TRBV29-1 and TRBJ2-5, the full variable domain reads SAVISQKPSRDICQRGTSLTIQCQVDSQVTMMFWYRQQPGQSLTLIATANQGSEATYESGFVIDKFPISRPNLTFSTLTVSNMSPEDSSIYLCSVDGPGHFQETQYFGPGTRLLVL.

This clonotype was counted a single time. Relative to the germline gene, one junction end is altered; a read error may explain this. The CDR3 here is CARSLASSGRKLSDAQYF. DNA for the CDR3: TGTGCCAGGAGCTTAGCCTCTAGCGGGAGGAAACTGTCAGATGCGCAGTATTTT. The chain employs TRBV11-2 and TRBJ2-3; 11 bases fit TRBD2. Germline CDR1 SGHAT, CDR2 FQNNGV. This CDR3 has 18 residues.